This section outlines one TCR beta chain sequence together with its context. Using immunoSEQ multiplex PCR, the repertoire was profiled, and TCRdb retains in-frame clones only, with some absent. The sample has tens of thousands of clones, 86% seen once. This entry comes from a study of blood T cell repertoires in COVID-19. At the level of the study: From the United States, Italy and Spain came samples of acute and convalescent COVID-19. T cells, B-cell-depleted T cells, or PBMCs provided the cDNA or gDNA that served as material.

Deletions cut 5 bases from V and 3 bases from J, with 11 bases between. This CDR3 is built from 13 residues. The germline V gene has CDR1 SGHRS and CDR2 YFSETQ. The gene calls are TRBV5-1 and TRBJ2-5; the D gene is possibly TRBD1 (6 bases). The sample was peripheral blood. This sequence originates from a man aged 50-59 years with active or convalescent COVID-19. The CDR3 loop reads CASRWAGEETQYF. CDR3 DNA sequence: TGCGCCAGCAGGTGGGCAGGGGAAGAGACCCAGTACTTC.